What follows describes a single TCR beta chain. What antigen it recognizes has not been identified. Base-call qualities are not available, and no considerably larger clone is one nucleotide away. Using the deep immunoSEQ assay, multiplex PCR amplified TCR CDR3 regions from genomic DNA. Extracted genomic DNA from each cell subset was distributed evenly across all wells of several immunoSEQ 96-well plates, and each plate was treated as a replicate. For sorted subsets, roughly 200 ng of genomic DNA, equivalent to tens of thousands of T cell genomes, went into each replicate PCR. The purified libraries were quantified using a Qubit 3.0 fluorometer, sized with a Bioanalyzer 2100, and then quantified again using the KAPA Library Quantification kit. Each immunoSEQ 96-well plate was sequenced on its own single-read 150-cycle Illumina NextSeq 550 flow cell. Processing in the source paper ran as follows. Because only junctional sequences without quality scores were contained in the immunoSEQ output, filtering matching that applied to full-length reads could not be performed. Sequences were annotated with PyIR, a Python wrapper for IgBLAST v1.9, and V/J genes and CDR3 were assigned using IMGT germline references. Reads were removed for weak V/J assignments (E-value above 1e-6), missing CDR3, stop codons, out-of-frame junctions, or ambiguous translated residues. V3J clonotypes were defined by identical inferred V gene, J gene, and CDR3 amino acid sequence. The percentage overlap between two repertoires was calculated by dividing the number of shared unique clonotypes by the size of the smaller repertoire. Richness of each repertoire was evaluated using RTK rarefaction, the Chao1 estimator, and Recon v2.1 estimates of unobserved clonotypes. For all TCRbeta clonotypes obtained by the gDNA method from a few donors, generation probabilities were computed with OLGA. TCRdb provides this immuneACCESS table in a form limited to in-frame rearrangements. Some clones are lacking; in checked studies, under half of them reflect an unresolved V gene, and why the rest are absent is not known. The V and J calls and clone size are taken from that table; D and trimming were inferred from the DNA. The sample table contains 780,000 or so clones; only one count was recorded for just under 75% of them. The ten largest clones represent under 2% of the sample.

CDR1 and CDR2 are drawn from the germline V gene (reference sequence): LNHDA, SQIVND. The CDR3 starts with the cysteine, ends with the phenylalanine, and has 20 residues. The entry retains the CDR3 DNA only, 60 bases that are in frame from base 1. The junction carries 27 bases between V and J, which are trimmed by 3 bases and 1 base respectively. The donors were healthy, HIV-negative adults who had no recently reported acute infections or vaccinations. Every donor was a Caucasian adult living in Nashville, Tennessee, USA. CD4+ T cells were enriched by magnetic negative selection, after which naive cells were positively selected on CD45RA and the negative fraction was taken as the memory subset. Blood was obtained by leukapheresis, after which PBMCs were separated by Ficoll-Histopaque density gradient centrifugation and cryopreserved in liquid nitrogen vapor phase. Purity and quantity of every magnetically sorted T cell population were checked by analytical flow cytometry. Genomic DNA was isolated from each sorted fraction and quantified by UV absorbance on a Nanodrop 2000c.

The source of the sample is a study of shared clonotypes between healthy human individuals (dated by TCRdb to the early 2020s). For the wider study: Three men and a couple of women, aged 18 to 49 years, made up the cohort. To estimate repertoire size and how much clonotypes are shared between individuals, the study performed deep sequencing of blood TCR repertoires from a few healthy adults. Per donor, three plates each were used for CD4 naive and CD4 memory, two for CD8 naive, and one for CD8 memory. To increase sequencing depth and limit assay-specific biases, TCR repertoire library preparation and sequencing were carried out by different laboratories using diverse techniques. Between about 0.9 and 8.9 billion PBMCs per donor were obtained by leukapheresis.

What the work shows at the level of the full study, not this receptor alone: Naive subsets generally had larger estimated clonotype richness than memory subsets. The small number of donors limited the genetic and exposure-history diversity represented. Even with the large sequencing depth, rarefaction of the sorted-subset datasets indicated that sequencing was incomplete. About 5% of naive CD4, 3.5% of naive CD8, about 2.5% of memory CD4, and over 0.35% of memory CD8 clonotypes were shared across four donors. Sampling was limited to blood, and TCR repertoires in tissue likely differ from TCR repertoires in blood. Clonotypes shared by all four sorted-subset donors showed higher generation probabilities than non-shared clonotypes. Based on pairwise subsampling, the degree of clonotype sharing among donors was expected to be affected by sequencing depth.

Sequenced sample: memory CD4+ T cells sorted from blood. Taken with the paper, the label for cell subset or site translates to: CD45RA-negative fraction. The receptor's source is a woman aged 25 to 39 in good health. The sequence links TRBV19 to TRBJ1-1; TRBD1 could be the D gene, as 5 bases match. The nucleotides are TGTGCCAGTAGTATTCAACCCGCCAGGGCGATGGGTGGCCGGAACACTGAAGCTTTCTTT. It is translated as CASSIQPARAMGGRNTEAFF.